This TCR beta chain was captured by sequencing in a study of T-cell reconstitution after alpha-beta-depleted transplantation in children. TCRbeta library preparation incorporated unique molecular identifiers. TCRdb independently ran MiXCR on the PCR reads; one entry per CDR3 protein. Here the sample spans roughly 120,000 distinct CDR3 sequences, about a tenth being singletons. This clonotype came up many times. This clonotype was obtained from a human donor who donated a stem cell graft to a child with acute lymphoblastic leukemia. This specimen consisted of PBMCs from the stem cell graft donor, obtained from the stem cell graft.

The CDR3 loop reads CASSASGGGEQFF. The CDR3 DNA sequence: TGTGCCAGCAGCGCCTCAGGGGGAGGAGAGCAGTTCTTC. The chain recombines TRBV2 with TRBJ2-1, with D tentatively TRBD1 (7 bases). V was pared by 6 bases and J by 10 bases, with 16 bases between. Germline values: CDR1 SNHLY, CDR2 FYNNEI. The CDR3 is 13 amino acids.